Listed below are T cell receptor beta chains from one sample, sequenced in a study of CD4 T cells in relation to SARS-CoV-2 and coronaviruses. Using immunoSEQ multiplex PCR, the repertoire was profiled, and TCRdb retains in-frame clones only, with some absent. The data contain more than 25,000 clones, over 70% of them singletons. Their cognate antigens are unknown. Material for sequencing was CD4+ T cells from PBMCs, cultured in vitro. The receptors come from a human donor in good health. Each CDR3 is given with its conserved first and last residue. The D gene is left open where the match is weak. The listing skips clone size in some rows; elsewhere it reads once, few, many or a size class.

D gene,V gene,clone size,J gene,CDR3 protein,CDR3 DNA
TRBD1,TRBV7-7,.,TRBJ1-1,CASSFRGPFF,TGTGCCAGCAGCTTTAGGGGGCCTTTCTTT
.,TRBV21-1,.,TRBJ1-1,CASADLLNTEAFF,TGTGCCAGCGCCGACCTACTGAACACTGAAGCTTTCTTT
.,TRBV19,.,TRBJ2-1,CASSRPGRRAEQFF,TGTGCCAGTAGTCGCCCGGGACGACGGGCTGAGCAGTTCTTC
TRBD1,TRBV6-5,few,TRBJ2-2,CASEQGIGELFF,TGTGCCAGCGAACAGGGGATTGGGGAGCTGTTTTTT
.,TRBV29-1,.,TRBJ2-3,CSVDSGVGGFSSTDTQYF,TGCAGCGTTGATAGCGGCGTGGGTGGTTTCTCTAGCACAGATACGCAGTATTTT
.,TRBV5-8,once,TRBJ1-6,CASSLAGVSYNSPLHF,TGTGCCAGCAGCTTGGCAGGGGTGTCCTATAATTCACCCCTCCACTTT
TRBD2,TRBV19,.,TRBJ2-7,CASASLGGTYEQYF,TGTGCCAGTGCCTCTCTCGGGGGGACCTACGAGCAGTACTTC
TRBD1,TRBV6-5,.,TRBJ2-1,CASSYAADRGRNEQFF,TGTGCCAGCAGTTACGCCGCGGACAGGGGTCGGAATGAGCAGTTCTTC
.,TRBV6-2/TRBV6-3,.,TRBJ2-5,CASSYPAGLPERGQYF,TGTGCCAGCAGTTACCCGGCGGGGCTACCAGAGAGAGGCCAGTACTTC
TRBD1,TRBV29-1,.,TRBJ1-3,CSVEVGQAGNTIYF,TGCAGCGTTGAGGTGGGACAGGCTGGAAACACCATATATTTT
TRBD1,TRBV25-1,few,TRBJ1-2,CASGQDPAGYTF,TGTGCCAGCGGACAGGATCCGGCGGGCTACACCTTC
TRBD1,TRBV5-1,once,TRBJ1-1,CASSYGQGKTEAFF,TGCGCCAGCAGCTACGGACAGGGGAAAACTGAAGCTTTCTTT
.,TRBV11-2,.,TRBJ2-1,CASSVSGTGATEQFF,TGTGCCAGCAGCGTTTCCGGGACTGGGGCCACTGAGCAGTTCTTC
.,TRBV18,.,TRBJ2-5,CASSLTPGPGARETQYF,TGTGCCAGCTCACTCACTCCGGGACCCGGGGCCCGGGAGACCCAGTACTTC
TRBD1,TRBV5-4,.,TRBJ1-4,CASRLDRGKLFF,TGTGCCAGCAGGCTGGACAGGGGAAAACTGTTTTTT
.,TRBV19,once,TRBJ2-7,CASSTFETGYEQYF,TGTGCCAGTAGTACCTTTGAGACGGGGTACGAGCAGTACTTC
TRBD2,TRBV3-1/TRBV3-2,once,TRBJ2-7,CASSLGLAGDEQYF,TGTGCCAGCAGCCTTGGACTAGCGGGGGACGAGCAGTACTTC
.,TRBV4-3,.,TRBJ2-7,CASSQEIGVGFSYEQYF,TGCGCCAGCAGCCAAGAAATAGGGGTTGGTTTCTCCTACGAGCAGTACTTC
.,TRBV7-2,few,TRBJ1-1,CASSLSGQLSEAFF,TGTGCCAGCAGCTTATCAGGACAGCTTAGTGAAGCTTTCTTT
TRBD1,TRBV7-2,.,TRBJ1-2,CASSPLTGGNNGYTF,TGTGCCAGCAGCCCACTTACAGGGGGCAATAATGGCTACACCTTC
.,TRBV12-3/TRBV12-4,few,TRBJ1-3,CASSPGTGNTIYF,TGTGCCAGCAGCCCCGGGACAGGAAACACCATATATTTT
.,TRBV27,.,TRBJ1-2,CASSLFPGGFYGYTF,TGTGCCAGCAGTTTATTTCCCGGCGGGTTCTATGGCTACACCTTC
.,TRBV6-1,few,TRBJ1-6,CASSELSPLHF,TGTGCCAGCAGTGAACTTTCACCCCTCCACTTT
TRBD2,TRBV5-1,.,TRBJ2-3,CASSSGLAGRTDTQYF,TGCGCCAGCAGCTCGGGACTAGCGGGTCGCACAGATACGCAGTATTTT
TRBD1,TRBV18,.,TRBJ2-7,CASSAGQGAYEQYF,TGTGCCAGCTCAGCGGGACAGGGAGCCTACGAGCAGTACTTC
.,TRBV7-6,.,TRBJ2-2,CASRLVPGSDAGELFF,TGTGCCAGCAGACTAGTCCCAGGGAGTGACGCCGGGGAGCTGTTTTTT
TRBD2,TRBV3-1/TRBV3-2,medium-sized,TRBJ2-7,CASSLHHAGGSYEQYF,TGTGCCAGCAGCCTACACCATGCGGGAGGCTCCTACGAGCAGTACTTC
.,TRBV19,few,TRBJ1-3,CASRKQDPNSGNTIYF,TGTGCCAGTAGAAAACAGGACCCGAACTCTGGAAACACCATATATTTT
TRBD2,TRBV12-5,.,TRBJ2-2,CASGPRVGGLAQRGGELFF,TGTGCTAGTGGTCCCCGGGTAGGGGGACTAGCCCAGCGGGGTGGGGAGCTGTTTTTT
.,TRBV18,.,TRBJ2-1,CASYPQRDSRSGEQFF,TGTGCCAGCTACCCTCAACGAGATAGCCGAAGTGGGGAGCAGTTCTTC
.,TRBV3-1/TRBV3-2,few,TRBJ1-1,CASSQDYLNTEAFF,TGTGCCAGCAGCCAAGACTACTTGAACACTGAAGCTTTCTTT
.,TRBV29-1,.,TRBJ1-1,CSVEFQGPRNTEAFF,TGCAGCGTCGAATTTCAGGGGCCACGGAACACTGAAGCTTTCTTT
.,TRBV5-1,few,TRBJ2-3,CASSLASDTQYF,TGCGCCAGCAGCTTGGCCTCGGATACGCAGTATTTT
.,TRBV6-1,.,TRBJ1-2,CASSDETEVYGYTF,TGTGCCAGCAGTGATGAGACAGAAGTCTATGGCTACACCTTC
TRBD1,TRBV7-9,.,TRBJ2-4,CASSSLLRDRAPNIQYF,TGTGCCAGCAGCTCGTTACTCCGGGACAGGGCCCCAAACATTCAGTACTTC